This T cell receptor (beta chain) was sequenced in a study of shared clonotypes between healthy human individuals. CD8 cells regarded as naive lacked CD45RO, were positively chosen for CCR7, and omitted terminally differentiated effector memory CD45RA+ cells. The CDR3 is 15 residues long. CDR1 is SGHAT and CDR2 is FQNNGV in the germline V gene. Between the trimmed V and J ends, which lost 2 bases and 3 bases, there was a span of 14 bases. Original handling: Junction-only sequences produced by ImmunoSEQ had no quality scores, so filtering differed. Measured with immunoSEQ multiplex PCR; TCRdb has only the in-frame clones, and not every one. V, J and clone size reflect that table, while D and trimming were determined from the DNA. This table has about 2 million clones, 85% to 95% appearing once.

This clonotype originated in a man between 18 and 29 years old in good health. The chain combines TRBV11-2 with TRBJ2-7, with D unresolved. Sequenced material: naive CD8+ T cells sorted from blood. The CDR3 DNA reads as TGTGCCAGCAGCTTAACTGCGCAGCAGTACTACGAGCAGTACTTC. Residues: CASSLTAQQYYEQYF.